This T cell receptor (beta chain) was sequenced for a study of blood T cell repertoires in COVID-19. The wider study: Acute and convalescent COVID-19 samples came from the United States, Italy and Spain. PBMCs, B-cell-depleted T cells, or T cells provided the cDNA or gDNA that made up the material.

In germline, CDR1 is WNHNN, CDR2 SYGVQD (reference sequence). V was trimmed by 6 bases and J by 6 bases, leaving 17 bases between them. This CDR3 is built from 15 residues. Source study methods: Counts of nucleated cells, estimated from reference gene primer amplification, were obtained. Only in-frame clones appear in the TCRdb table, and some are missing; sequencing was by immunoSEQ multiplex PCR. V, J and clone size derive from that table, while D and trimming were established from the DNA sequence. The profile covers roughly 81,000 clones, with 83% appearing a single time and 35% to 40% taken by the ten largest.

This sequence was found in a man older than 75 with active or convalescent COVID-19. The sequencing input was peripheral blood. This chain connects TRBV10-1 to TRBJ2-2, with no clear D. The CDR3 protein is CASSPNPRSAGELFF. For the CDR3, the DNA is TGCGCCAGCAGCCCTAACCCCAGAAGCGCCGGGGAGCTGTTTTTT.